Below, 16 T cell receptor beta chains from the same sample are listed, as sequenced in a study of T cells in Graves' hyperthyroidism and ophthalmopathy. Regions amplified from RNA transcripts were the TCR beta CDR3 regions. TCR CDR3 regions were first amplified by RT-PCR with HTBI primers. TCRdb itself ran the multiplex PCR reads through MiXCR, one entry per CDR3 protein. Here the sample spans 550,000 to 850,000 distinct CDR3 sequences, roughly a sixth being singletons. The sample consisted of blood. These TCRs come from a woman between 50 and 59 years old with Graves' hyperthyroidism that later progressed to Graves' ophthalmopathy.

The V and J genes are TRBV10-3 and TRBJ2-2, with 7 nucleotides matching TRBD1. V gave up 3 bases and J gave up 0 bases; unmatched junction bases: 7. The CDR3 is made up of 17 amino acids. Germline V gene lookup returns CDR1 ENHRY and CDR2 SYGVKD. The chain's CDR3 is CAISDVKGATNTGELFF. The CDR3 DNA reads as TGTGCCATCAGTGACGTCAAGGGGGCGACGAACACCGGGGAGCTGTTTTTT.

This clonotype was detected ten times or more. The chain is built from TRBV5-1 and TRBJ2-5; 9 nucleotides agree with TRBD1. Per germline, CDR1 SGHRS and CDR2 YFSETQ. V shed 7 bases and J 4 bases; nucleotides not matched to a gene: 5. The CDR3 is made up of 13 amino acids. In DNA, the CDR3 is TGCGCCAGCTTTCGGACAGGGGCAGAGACCCAGTACTTC. It yields the protein CASFRTGAETQYF.

As concerns this clonotype: A much larger clone sits a single nucleotide away, making a read error possible. The chain has TRBV5-1 and TRBJ2-7, with 9 bases fitting TRBD1. The closer fit of TRBJ2-1 to the DNA end suggests the J call may be wrong. The germline V gene has CDR1 SGHRS and CDR2 YFSETQ. The CDR3 is 15 amino acids. The CDR3 sequence: CASSMRTGEAYEQFF. The CDR3 coding sequence is TGCGCCAGCAGCATGAGGACAGGGGAGGCCTACGAGCAGTTCTTC.

The rearrangement uses TRBV7-6 and TRBJ2-1, with D uncertain. V was shortened by 3 bases and J by 7 bases, with 16 bases between the two germline ends. The CDR3 has 15 residues. Germline V gene data show CDR1 as SGHVS and CDR2 as FNYEAQ. The CDR3 sequence is CASSFLQAYSNEQFF. CDR3 nucleotide sequence: TGTGCCAGCAGCTTTTTGCAGGCATACTCAAATGAGCAGTTCTTC.

This sequence joins TRBV12-3 or TRBV12-4 and TRBJ2-7, with no clear D. V lost 6 bases and J 4 bases, leaving 10 bases between the germline ends. The CDR3 loop spans 12 amino acids. The chain's CDR3 is CASRFGDYEQYF. Written as DNA, the CDR3 is TGTGCCAGCAGATTCGGTGATTACGAGCAGTACTTC.

This clonotype was detected a few times. The rearrangement links TRBV4-1 to TRBJ2-2; a weak D match, TRBD1 (6 bases). The CDR3 consists of 17 residues. The V end was cut by 1 base, the J end by 4 bases, with 16 bases between. The V gene's germline CDR1 is MGHRA and CDR2 YSYEKL. The chain's CDR3 is CASSQVPGRGSTGELFF. Here the CDR3 DNA reads TGCGCCAGCAGCCAAGTTCCCGGCAGGGGCAGCACCGGGGAGCTGTTTTTT.

This clonotype appeared many times. The rearrangement links TRBV5-1 to TRBJ1-5; D is perhaps TRBD1 (5 bases). The CDR3 runs to 15 residues. V shed 4 bases and J shed 5 bases, with 16 bases lying between them. Germline-derived CDR1 and CDR2 are SGHRS and YFSETQ. CDR3 in amino acids: CASSRTAGSDQPQHF. The CDR3 DNA reads as TGCGCCAGCAGCAGAACCGCAGGGTCAGATCAGCCCCAGCATTTT.

This clonotype was recorded at least ten times. The chain uses TRBV10-1 and TRBJ1-1; a weak D match, TRBD1 (5 bases). This CDR3 is built from 13 residues. Per germline, CDR1 WNHNN and CDR2 SYGVQD (reference sequence). The germline V and J ends were trimmed by 4 bases and 6 bases, with 12 bases remaining between them. CDR3 in amino acids: CASSVAGRAEAFF. CDR3 bases: TGCGCCAGCAGTGTGGCAGGGAGAGCTGAAGCTTTCTTT.

This clonotype was found a few times. At one boundary the junction diverges from the germline segment, which might be a read error. V gene TRBV11-2 combines with J gene TRBJ2-6; tentative D call: TRBD1 (5 bases). The CDR3 contains 15 residues. Germline loops: CDR1 SGHAT, CDR2 FQNNGV. CDR3 region: CASSLGYSGAIVLTF. The CDR3, as DNA: TGTGCCAGCAGCTTAGGCTACTCTGGGGCCATCGTCCTGACTTTC.

The V call is TRBV7-9, the J call TRBJ1-1; the D gene is possibly TRBD1 (5 bases). There are 18 residues in the CDR3. V shed 1 base and J shed 2 bases, with 20 bases lying between them. Germline loops: CDR1 SEHNR, CDR2 FQNEAQ (reference sequence). The CDR3 nucleotides read TGTGCCAGCAGCTTAGAAGGTACTACCTCGACAGTTAACACTGAAGCTTTCTTT. The encoded protein is CASSLEGTTSTVNTEAFF.

The chain combines TRBV9 with TRBJ1-5, with D uncertain. This CDR3 has 13 residues. Germline-derived CDR1 and CDR2 are SGDLS and YYNGEE. Trimming left V 0 bases short and J 11 bases short, with 12 bases between. The CDR3 DNA reads TGTGCCAGCAGCGTAGCACCGGAGCGGGCCCAGCATTTT. It specifies CASSVAPERAQHF.

The rearrangement uses TRBV5-1 and TRBJ2-3; D may be TRBD1 (5 bases). The germline gives CDR1 SGHRS, CDR2 YFSETQ. The V and J ends lost 0 bases and 0 bases respectively, with 17 bases between them. CDR3 length equals 18 residues. CDR3 coding DNA: TGCGCCAGCAGCTTGGCACTGGCAGGGCAGACTAGCACAGATACGCAGTATTTT. Its translation is CASSLALAGQTSTDTQYF.

Only a few counts were recorded for this clonotype. The CDR3 is CASSLEADRVYGYTF. DNA of the CDR3: TGCGCCAGCAGCTTGGAAGCCGACAGGGTCTATGGCTACACCTTC. The chain has TRBV5-1 and TRBJ1-2, with 7 bases lining up with TRBD1. CDR1 SGHRS and CDR2 YFSETQ come from the germline V gene. The CDR3 loop spans 15 amino acids. The trim removed 0 bases at V and 4 bases at J, leaving 6 bases unmatched. Based on the CDR3 plus reference TRBV5-1 and TRBJ1-2, the full variable domain is KAGVTQTPRYLIKTRGQQVTLSCSPISGHRSVSWYQQTPGQGLQFLFEYFSETQRNKGNFPGRFSGRQFSNSRSEMNVSTLELGDSALYLCASSLEADRVYGYTFGSGTRLTVV.

This clonotype was seen once. The chain recombines TRBV24-1 with TRBJ2-1; tentative D call: TRBD1 (6 bases). Trimming took off 4 bases at V and 5 bases at J, with 11 bases between the two ends. The germline CDR1 and CDR2 sequences are KGHDR and SFDVKD. The CDR3 covers 14 residues. The CDR3: CATSEIQGDNEQFF. CDR3 bases: TGTGCCACCAGTGAGATACAGGGAGACAATGAGCAGTTCTTC.

This clonotype turned up a few times. The genes are TRBV7-9 and TRBJ2-7, with D uncertain. Trimming shortened V by 2 bases and J by 3 bases, and 8 bases separated the two germline ends. The germline V gene encodes CDR1 SEHNR and CDR2 FQNEAQ (reference sequence). The CDR3 consists of 13 residues. The CDR3 sequence: CASSLFTVYEQYF. The CDR3, as DNA: TGTGCCAGCAGCTTATTCACTGTCTACGAGCAGTACTTC.

This clonotype was counted only a few times. The chain carries TRBV6-1 and TRBJ1-5; unclear D gene. The germline CDR1 and CDR2 sequences are MNHNS and SASEGT. The CDR3 has 15 amino acids. Trimming removed 5 bases from V and 0 bases from J, with 11 bases in between. Written as DNA, the CDR3 is TGTGCCAGCAGTCTCCCGGGCTATAGCAATCAGCCCCAGCATTTT. It encodes CASSLPGYSNQPQHF.